One sample yielded the 10 T cell receptor beta chains listed below, sequenced in a study of blood T cell repertoires in COVID-19. Only in-frame clones appear in the TCRdb table, and some are missing; sequencing was by immunoSEQ multiplex PCR. The sample carries more than 45,000 clones, about 90% recorded once. Sequencing was performed on peripheral blood. Receptor source: a man between 65 and 85 years old with active COVID-19.

V and J are TRBV5-6 and TRBJ2-7; a weak D match, TRBD1 (5 bases). Deletions cut 5 bases from V and 7 bases from J, with 10 bases between. Per germline, CDR1 SGHDT and CDR2 YYEEEE. The CDR3 spans 11 residues. The CDR3 nucleotides read TGTGCCAGCAGTTGGGGCCGGGAGCAGTACTTC. It codes for CASSWGREQYF.

The rearrangement uses TRBV3-1 (or the pseudogene TRBV3-2) and TRBJ2-1; weak D call: TRBD1 (5 bases). The CDR3 covers 14 residues. CDR1 is LGHDT and CDR2 is YNNKEL in the germline V gene (reference sequence). V was clipped by 3 bases and J by 11 bases, with 17 bases between them. CDR3 nucleotide sequence: TGTGCCAGCAGCCATAAGGGGATCCCTCGAAAGCAGTTCTTC. Residues: CASSHKGIPRKQFF.

The CDR3 bases are TGTGCCAGCAGCGAGCGGGGGTTTTCGAACACCGGGGAGCTGTTTTTT. This codes for CASSERGFSNTGELFF. The chain joins TRBV9 to TRBJ2-2; 8 bases map to TRBD2. The CDR3 totals 16 residues. The V gene end was trimmed by 3 bases and the J gene end by 0 bases; junction bases not matched to a gene: 4. Per germline, CDR1 SGDLS and CDR2 YYNGEE. Full variable domain (rest looked up from reference TRBV9 and TRBJ2-2): DSGVTQTPKHLITATGQRVTLRCSPRSGDLSVYWYQQSLDQGLQFLIQYYNGEERAKGNILERFSAQQFPDLHSELNLSSLELGDSALYFCASSERGFSNTGELFFGEGSRLTVL.

This clone occurred a few times. The chain combines TRBV6-1 with TRBJ1-6; 10 bases map to TRBD1. The CDR3 runs to 18 residues. Looked up from germline, CDR1 is MNHNS and CDR2 is SASEGT. V lost 4 bases to trimming and J lost 1 base; unmatched junction nucleotides: 7. CDR3 in amino acids: CASSGAGQGGSYNSPLHF. CDR3 coding DNA: TGTGCCAGCAGTGGTGCCGGACAGGGGGGATCCTATAATTCACCCCTCCACTTT.

V gene TRBV7-2 combines with J gene TRBJ1-1; TRBD1 matches at 7 bases. From germline, CDR1 is SGHTA and CDR2 FQGNSA. The CDR3 has 18 residues. Trimming cost V 6 bases and J 5 bases; bases outside gene matches: 21. The DNA for the CDR3 is TGTGCCAGCAGACAGACTCGGGGACAGTACCGCCTTGGGACTGAAGCTTTCTTT. This encodes CASRQTRGQYRLGTEAFF.

This sequence joins TRBV5-6 and TRBJ2-5, with 8 bases matching TRBD1. Looked up from germline, CDR1 is SGHDT and CDR2 is YYEEEE. V was pared by 6 bases and J by 4 bases, with 8 bases of the junction left unmatched. CDR3 length: 14 residues. The CDR3 DNA follows: TGTGCCAGCACTCAGGACAGGGCTGGAGAGACCCAGTACTTC. It codes for CASTQDRAGETQYF.

The chain has TRBV7-9 and TRBJ2-5; 7 positions agree with TRBD2. V shed 5 bases, J shed 5 bases, and the junction held 11 bases outside the gene matches. Per the germline V gene, CDR1 is SEHNR and CDR2 is FQNEAQ (reference sequence). The CDR3 covers 15 residues. The CDR3 DNA sequence: TGTGCCAGCAGCCGGGAGGACTCCGGTCGGGAGACCCAGTACTTC. It is translated as CASSREDSGRETQYF.

The J gene is TRBJ1-2, the V gene TRBV18; TRBD1 matches 8 bases. This CDR3 comprises 14 residues. V shed 0 bases and J 7 bases; nucleotides not matched to a gene: 4. The germline CDR1 and CDR2 sequences are KGHSH and LQKENI. The CDR3 here is CASSPPDRGSGYTF. Here the CDR3 DNA reads TGTGCCAGCTCACCACCTGACAGGGGTAGTGGCTACACCTTC.

The chain carries TRBV27 and TRBJ2-1; 7 nucleotides agree with TRBD1. Per the germline V gene, CDR1 is MNHEY and CDR2 is SMNVEV (reference sequence). The CDR3 sequence is 16 residues long. Trimming cost V 5 bases and J 9 bases; bases outside gene matches: 16. The chain's CDR3 is CASSRPGQSLVGEQFF. As DNA, the CDR3 is TGTGCCAGCAGTCGACCGGGACAGAGCCTTGTCGGTGAGCAGTTCTTC.

This sequence joins TRBV6-5 and TRBJ1-2; the D is unclear. This CDR3 has 13 amino acids. V was cut by 9 bases and J by 4 bases, with 15 bases left in between. Germline loops: CDR1 MNHEY, CDR2 SVGAGI. CDR3 nucleotide sequence: TGTGCCAGTTACGGCGCTAGCCGCTATGGCTACACCTTC. It translates to CASYGASRYGYTF.